A selection of T cell receptor beta chains follows, all from one sample in a study of blood T cells in healthy people across ages. Each CDR3 protein is one row after TCRdb ran MiXCR on the 5' RACE reads. The repertoire holds approximately 1,000,000 distinct CDR3 sequences, with 35% to 45% as singletons. Sequencing input: blood. These receptors were collected from a man between 18 and 35 years old in good health. The CDR3 runs from the conserved cysteine through the conserved F or W. Fields, in order: clone size, D gene, J gene, V gene, CDR3 DNA, CDR3 protein. D genes are given only for firm matches. Clone sizes are given selectively: once, few, many, or a class where the clone is expanded.

few,.,TRBJ2-2,TRBV7-2,TGTGCCAGCAGCTTTGTCGCCGGGGAGCTGTTTTTT,CASSFVAGELFF
few,.,TRBJ1-1,TRBV12-3/TRBV12-4,TGTGCCAGCAGCCCCCTGACTGATGAAGCTTTCTTT,CASSPLTDEAFF
few,.,TRBJ1-4,TRBV11-2,TGTGCCAGCAGCCCAGGACGGGGTTATAGTGAAAAACTGTTTTTT,CASSPGRGYSEKLFF
.,TRBD2,TRBJ2-7,TRBV20-1,TGCAGTGCTTGGACTAGCGGGGGGTACGAGCAGTACTTC,CSAWTSGGYEQYF
.,.,TRBJ2-1,TRBV14,TGTGCCAGCAGCCAAAGGACCCAGTACAATGAGCAGTTCTTC,CASSQRTQYNEQFF
.,TRBD1,TRBJ2-3,TRBV12-3/TRBV12-4,TGTGCCAGCAGTTTATTGGGACAGGGGGCTGATACGCAGTATTTT,CASSLLGQGADTQYF
.,.,TRBJ1-2,TRBV2,TGTGCCAGAGAAACCAGGACAGCCTATGGCTACACCTTC,CARETRTAYGYTF
many,TRBD1,TRBJ1-4,TRBV9,TGTGCCAGCAGTCCCCCCGGGACAGGGAATGAAAAACTGTTTTTT,CASSPPGTGNEKLFF
.,TRBD1,TRBJ1-2,TRBV12-3/TRBV12-4,TGTGCCAGCAGCCGGCAGGGGGCGGGTTATGGCTACACCTTC,CASSRQGAGYGYTF
few,TRBD1,TRBJ1-4,TRBV29-1,TGCAGCGTTGAAGATCGAACAGGGGCACCAGAAAAACTGTTTTTT,CSVEDRTGAPEKLFF
.,.,TRBJ1-5,TRBV28,TGTGCCAGCAGTGCCCAGGGGTTTGGGCAGCCCCAGCATTTT,CASSAQGFGQPQHF
.,.,TRBJ1-1,TRBV2,TGTGCCAGCAGCTTAGGGTGGGCAGCTGAAGCTTTCTTT,CASSLGWAAEAFF
.,TRBD2,TRBJ2-3,TRBV29-1,TGCAGCGTTGATCAGGGAGGGGGCACAGATACGCAGTATTTT,CSVDQGGGTDTQYF
.,.,TRBJ1-1,TRBV14,TGTGCCAGCAGCCAAGATCGGGCAGGGACGGGGGGTTTGGCAGCTTTCTTT,CASSQDRAGTGGLAAFF
few,.,TRBJ1-3,TRBV20-1,TGCAGTGCTAGCCCGGACTCTGGAAACACCATATATTTT,CSASPDSGNTIYF
.,.,TRBJ2-5,TRBV4-3,TGCGCCAGCAGCCAAGATGTGGCTAGCCGACGGGAGACCCAGTACTTC,CASSQDVASRRETQYF
.,.,TRBJ2-5,TRBV9,TGTGCCAGCAGCGTATCTACGCGGACCGCACCTAATGAGCAGTACTTC,CASSVSTRTAPNEQYF
few,TRBD1,TRBJ2-1,TRBV2,TGTGCCAGCAGCCTCCGGGACAGCCGGGGAGAGCAGTTCTTC,CASSLRDSRGEQFF
few,.,TRBJ1-2,TRBV4-2,TGTGCCAGCAGCCAAGACAACAGGGACATCTTAAGCTACACCTTC,CASSQDNRDILSYTF
few,.,TRBJ1-4,TRBV20-1,TGCAGTGCTAGTGAGGGGACCTACAATGAAAAACTGTTTTTT,CSASEGTYNEKLFF
.,.,TRBJ1-5,TRBV12-5,TGTGCTAGTGGCCATGCCGATTATCAGCCCCAGCATTTT,CASGHADYQPQHF
once,.,TRBJ1-1,TRBV6-5,TGTGCCAGCAGTTACTCGATAACAGGGAGGAGGACTGAAGCTTTCTTT,CASSYSITGRRTEAFF
.,.,TRBJ1-2,TRBV12-3/TRBV12-4,TGTGCCAGCAGTTTTACAGGGAACAACTATGGCTACACCTTC,CASSFTGNNYGYTF
few,.,TRBJ1-1,TRBV6-5,TGTGCCAGCAGTTACAGCAGGGTATCTGAAGCTTTCTTT,CASSYSRVSEAFF
.,.,TRBJ2-5,TRBV5-1,TGCGCCAGCAGCCAGGGGACACCTAATCCCCAAGAGACCCAGTACTTC,CASSQGTPNPQETQYF
.,.,TRBJ1-2,TRBV29-1,TGCAGCGTTGCCGGGAGTAAACCCTATGGCTACACCTTC,CSVAGSKPYGYTF
few,.,TRBJ2-5,TRBV5-6,TGTGCCAGCAGCGTTCTGGTTGTTCAAGAGACCCAGTACTTC,CASSVLVVQETQYF
.,.,TRBJ1-2,TRBV20-1,TGCAGTGCTAGAATGACGGAGAGATATGGCTACACCTTC,CSARMTERYGYTF
once,TRBD1,TRBJ2-1,TRBV12-3/TRBV12-4,TGTGCCAGCAGTCTCCGGGACAGGGTTGAGACCCAGTTCTTC,CASSLRDRVETQFF
few,TRBD1,TRBJ1-2,TRBV20-1,TGCAGTGCTGCTCCGGGACAGGCTAACTATGGCTACACCTTC,CSAAPGQANYGYTF
few,.,TRBJ2-7,TRBV9,TGTGCCAGCGGCCCTTACAATGAGCAGTACTTC,CASGPYNEQYF
few,.,TRBJ2-3,TRBV20-1,TGCAGTGCTAGAGATTCTAGAGGGGGCACAGATACGCAGTATTTT,CSARDSRGGTDTQYF
once,.,TRBJ1-1,TRBV7-2,TGTGCCAGCAGCTTAACCTATGAAGCTTTCTTT,CASSLTYEAFF
.,.,TRBJ2-5,TRBV5-6,TGTGCCAGCAGCTTAAAGGAAGAGACCCAGTACTTC,CASSLKEETQYF
few,.,TRBJ1-2,TRBV9,TGTGCCAGCAGCCCGCAATTTGCAAGGTCAATCACCTTC,CASSPQFARSITF
.,.,TRBJ1-1,TRBV7-9,TGTGCCAGCAGCCCCCGAAGTCGGACAGTGGTATTGGAAGCTTTCTTT,CASSPRSRTVVLEAFF
few,.,TRBJ1-1,TRBV12-3/TRBV12-4,TGTGCCAGCAGCCCCGCTCGGGGGGACTCTGAAGCTTTCTTT,CASSPARGDSEAFF
.,.,TRBJ1-5,TRBV20-1,TGCAGTGCTCGCAAGACAGGCTCTAGCAATCAGCCCCAGCATTTT,CSARKTGSSNQPQHF
many,.,TRBJ2-7,TRBV10-3,TGTGCCATCAGTCCCAAGGCACTGTACGAGCAGTACTTC,CAISPKALYEQYF